This T cell receptor beta chain was sequenced in a study of CD8+CD57+ T cells in acquired aplastic anemia. Study at large: Isolated CD4+ and CD8+ cells, once sorted, yielded DNA averaging roughly 3.2 ug. The average read count for CD4+ cells in healthy donors was around 11 million. General study results and limits: Levels of CD8+ Simpson's diversity were not significantly distinct in patients versus controls.

Template material for TCR beta VDJ and CDR3 profiling consisted of genomic DNA. TCRdb reprocessed the reads via MiXCR and lists one record per CDR3 protein. Among about 35,000 distinct CDR3 sequences listed, under 80% were seen once. The CDR3 covers 14 residues. V lost 7 bases, J lost 0 bases, and 6 bases stayed unmatched. The germline V gene has CDR1 SQVTM and CDR2 ANQGSEA. Points on this clonotype: Its specificity is not known.

The rearrangement links TRBV29-1 to TRBJ2-3, with 8 positions matching TRBD1. The TCR originated in a human donor in good health, serving as a control. The sample was sorted CD4+, CD8+, or CD8+CD57+ T cells (not recorded which) from PBMCs. CDR3 protein: CSGTGWASTDTQYF. The CDR3 nucleotides are TGCAGCGGGACAGGGTGGGCTAGCACAGATACGCAGTATTTT.